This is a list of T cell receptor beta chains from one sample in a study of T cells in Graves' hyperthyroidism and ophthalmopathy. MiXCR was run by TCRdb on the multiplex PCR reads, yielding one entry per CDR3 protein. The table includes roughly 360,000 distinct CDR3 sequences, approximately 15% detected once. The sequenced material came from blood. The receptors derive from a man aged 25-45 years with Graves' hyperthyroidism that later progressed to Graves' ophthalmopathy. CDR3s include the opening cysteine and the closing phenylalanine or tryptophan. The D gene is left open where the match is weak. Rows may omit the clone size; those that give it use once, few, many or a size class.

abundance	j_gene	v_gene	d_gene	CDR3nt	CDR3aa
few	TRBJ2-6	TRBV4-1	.	TGCGCCAGCAGCCAAGAGAGGGACGGCCACTCTGGGGCCAACGTCCTGACTTTC	CASSQERDGHSGANVLTF
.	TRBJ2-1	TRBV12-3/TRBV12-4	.	TGTGCCAGCAGTTTACTAGCCGTCAATGAGCAGTTCTTC	CASSLLAVNEQFF
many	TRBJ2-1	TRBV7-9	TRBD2	TGTGCCAGCAGCTCAGCGGGGCTATACAATGAGCAGTTCTTC	CASSSAGLYNEQFF
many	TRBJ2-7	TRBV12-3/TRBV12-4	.	TGTGCCAGCAGTACACAGGTGATCTACGAGCAGTACTTC	CASSTQVIYEQYF
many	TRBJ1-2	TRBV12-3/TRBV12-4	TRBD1	TGTGCCAGCAGTTCGACAGGGGGAGGTGGCTACACCTTC	CASSSTGGGGYTF
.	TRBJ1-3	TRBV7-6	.	TGTGCCAGCAGCTTAGGGGGGAAGGGAAACACCATATATTTT	CASSLGGKGNTIYF
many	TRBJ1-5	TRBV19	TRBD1	TGTGCCAGTAGTAGCCGGGACAGGGAACGGGCCCAGCATTTT	CASSSRDRERAQHF
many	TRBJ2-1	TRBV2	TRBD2	TGTGCCAGCAGTGAATTGGGGGGGTGGCATCATTCCTACAATGAGCAGTTCTTC	CASSELGGWHHSYNEQFF
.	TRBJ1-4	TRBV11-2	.	TGTGCCAGCAAACACGCTGCCGGGGGTGAAAAACTGTTTTTT	CASKHAAGGEKLFF
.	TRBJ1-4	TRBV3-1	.	TGTGCCAGCAGCCGAGAAAAGGAAAAACTGTTTTTT	CASSREKEKLFF
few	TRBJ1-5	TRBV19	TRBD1	TGTGCCAGTAGTATAGCAAGAGGGGGCCTAGAACAGCCCCAGCATTTT	CASSIARGGLEQPQHF
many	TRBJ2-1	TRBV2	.	TGTGCCAGCAGTGAAGAAGGGTTCGGGGAGCAGTTCTTC	CASSEEGFGEQFF
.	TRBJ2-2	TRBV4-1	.	TGCGCCAGCAGCCAACCACGGATTCACGGCGGGGAGCTGTTTTTT	CASSQPRIHGGELFF
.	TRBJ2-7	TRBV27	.	TGTGCCAGCAGTTCCCGACAAGGGCGCGAGCAGTACTTC	CASSSRQGREQYF
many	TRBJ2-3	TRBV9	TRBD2	TGTGCCAGCAGCCCACACGGGAGGGGGGAGGGCACAGATACGCAGTATTTT	CASSPHGRGEGTDTQYF
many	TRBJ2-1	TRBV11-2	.	TGTGCCAGCAGCTTAGTTGGGGACCCGGGGAATGAGCAGTTCTTC	CASSLVGDPGNEQFF
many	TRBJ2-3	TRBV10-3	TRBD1	TGTGCCATCAGCCCCTCCGGGACAGGGGGGACAGATACGCAGTATTTT	CAISPSGTGGTDTQYF
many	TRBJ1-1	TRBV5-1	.	TGCGCCAGCAGCGGGGGACCGCGGGCGAACACTGAAGCTTTCTTT	CASSGGPRANTEAFF
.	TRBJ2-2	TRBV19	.	TGTGCCAGTAGTATCGCGGGCAGTGGCGGGGAGCTGTTTTTT	CASSIAGSGGELFF
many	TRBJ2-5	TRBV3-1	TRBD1	TGTGCCAGCAGCCAATTACGGGACAGGCAAGAGACCCAGTACTTC	CASSQLRDRQETQYF
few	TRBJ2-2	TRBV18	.	TGTGCCAGCTCACCATATCCTAGGGCCGACACCGGGGAGCTGTTTTTT	CASSPYPRADTGELFF
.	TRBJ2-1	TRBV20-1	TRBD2	TGCAGTGCTAGAGACGGACTAGCGGGGGGGCCTAGGGGATTCAATGAGCAGTTCTTC	CSARDGLAGGPRGFNEQFF
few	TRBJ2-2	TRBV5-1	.	TGCGCCAGCAGCAAGGACAGGAGGGCCACCGGGGAGCTGTTTTTT	CASSKDRRATGELFF
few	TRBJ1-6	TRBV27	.	TGTGCCAGCAGTTTATTTGTCGGGAGGAATTCACCCCTCCACTTT	CASSLFVGRNSPLHF
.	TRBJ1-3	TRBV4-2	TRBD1	TGTGCCAGCAGCCCTACGACAGGGGGCGCAGGTGGAAACACCATATATTTT	CASSPTTGGAGGNTIYF
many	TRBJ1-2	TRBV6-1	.	TGTGCCAGCAGCTCCGCCCGATCCGGGACGGTCTATGGCTACACCTTC	CASSSARSGTVYGYTF
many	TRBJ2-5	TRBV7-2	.	TGTGCCAGCAGCTTAGCAATGGCGGGGTTGGAGACCCAGTACTTC	CASSLAMAGLETQYF
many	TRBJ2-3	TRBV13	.	TGTGCCAGCAGCTTTCTGGCAGAGGGACACACAGATACGCAGTATTTT	CASSFLAEGHTDTQYF
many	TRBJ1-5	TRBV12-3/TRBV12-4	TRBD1	TGTGCCAGCAGTTTAGGGCAGGGGGCGAGTCAGCCCCAGCATTTT	CASSLGQGASQPQHF
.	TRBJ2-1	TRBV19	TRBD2	TGTGCCAGTAGGCGTAGCGGGGGGGCAAATGAGCAGTTCTTC	CASRRSGGANEQFF
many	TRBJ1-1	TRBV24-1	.	TGTGCCACCAGAAGCGTAAGGAACACTGAAGCTTTCTTT	CATRSVRNTEAFF
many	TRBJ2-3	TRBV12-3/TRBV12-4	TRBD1	TGTGCCAGCAGCCCCGTCCGGGACAGAAGCACAGATACGCAGTATTTT	CASSPVRDRSTDTQYF
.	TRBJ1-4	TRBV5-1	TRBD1	TGCGCCAGCAGCTTCGGGACAGGCCTTAATGAAAAACTGTTTTTT	CASSFGTGLNEKLFF
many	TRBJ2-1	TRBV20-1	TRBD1	TGCAGTGCTTGGTCCGGGACAGGGGGCAATGAGCAGTTCTTC	CSAWSGTGGNEQFF
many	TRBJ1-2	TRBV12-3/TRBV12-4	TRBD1	TGTGCCAGCAGTCTGGACAGGGGACATCGCTATGGCTACACCTTC	CASSLDRGHRYGYTF
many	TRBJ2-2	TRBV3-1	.	TGTGCCAGCAGCCACTGGACAGAGACGAACACCGGGGAGCTGTTTTTT	CASSHWTETNTGELFF
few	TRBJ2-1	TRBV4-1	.	TGCGCCAGCAGCCAAGATCTTGGTCCTAACAATGAGCAGTTCTTC	CASSQDLGPNNEQFF
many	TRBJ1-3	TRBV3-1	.	TGTGCCAGCAGCTCCGGGACACCTGGAAACACCATATATTTT	CASSSGTPGNTIYF
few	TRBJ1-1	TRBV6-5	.	TGTGCCAGCAGTTGTAGGGTTACGAACACTGAAGCTTTCTTT	CASSCRVTNTEAFF
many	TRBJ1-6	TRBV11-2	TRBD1	TGTGCCAGCAGCTCGACAGGGGGCTATAATTCACCCCTCCACTTT	CASSSTGGYNSPLHF
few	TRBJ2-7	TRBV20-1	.	TGCAGTGCTCCATTCCTAGCAGCCTCCTACGAGCAGTACTTC	CSAPFLAASYEQYF
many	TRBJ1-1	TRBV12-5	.	TGTGCTAGTGGTGTCGGGCAGAGGGTCACTGAAGCTTTCTTT	CASGVGQRVTEAFF
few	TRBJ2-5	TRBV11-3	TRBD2	TGTGCCAGCAGCCTCGCCGGGACTAGCGGAACGGCCCAGTACTTC	CASSLAGTSGTAQYF
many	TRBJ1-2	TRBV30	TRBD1	TGTGCCTGGAGCCGACAGGGGTTTGGCTATGGCTACACCTTC	CAWSRQGFGYGYTF
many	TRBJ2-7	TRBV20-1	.	TGCAGTGCTAGAGATTCGGAGGGGGCATCTCCCGAGCAGTACTTC	CSARDSEGASPEQYF
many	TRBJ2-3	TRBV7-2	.	TGTGCCAGCAGCTTAGACAGGGTAGGGGGAGATACGCAGTATTTT	CASSLDRVGGDTQYF
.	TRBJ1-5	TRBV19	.	TGTGCCAGTAGTATCTTCAGGGACGACTATAGCAATCAGCCCCAGCATTTT	CASSIFRDDYSNQPQHF
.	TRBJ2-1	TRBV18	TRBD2	TGTGCCAGCTCACCCTGGCGGGGGGAACCGGGTGAGCAGTTCTTC	CASSPWRGEPGEQFF